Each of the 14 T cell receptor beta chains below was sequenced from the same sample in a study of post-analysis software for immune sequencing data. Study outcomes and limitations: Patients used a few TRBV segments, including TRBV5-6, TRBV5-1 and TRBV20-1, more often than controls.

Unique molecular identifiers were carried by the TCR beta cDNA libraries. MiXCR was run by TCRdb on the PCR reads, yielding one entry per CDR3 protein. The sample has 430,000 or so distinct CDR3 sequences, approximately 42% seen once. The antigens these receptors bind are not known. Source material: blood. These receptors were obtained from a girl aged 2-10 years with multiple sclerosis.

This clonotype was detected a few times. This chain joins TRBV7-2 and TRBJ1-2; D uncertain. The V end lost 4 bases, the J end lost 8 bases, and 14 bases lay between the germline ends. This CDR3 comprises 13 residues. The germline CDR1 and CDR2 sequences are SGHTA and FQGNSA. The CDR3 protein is CASSSRVGKGYTF. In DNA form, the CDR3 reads TGTGCCAGCAGCTCGCGAGTCGGGAAGGGCTACACCTTC.

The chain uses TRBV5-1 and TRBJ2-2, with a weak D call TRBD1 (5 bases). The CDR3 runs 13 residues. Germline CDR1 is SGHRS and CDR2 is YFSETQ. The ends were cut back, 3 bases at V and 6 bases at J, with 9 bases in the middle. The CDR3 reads CASSYEGAGELFF. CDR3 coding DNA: TGCGCCAGCAGCTACGAAGGGGCCGGGGAGCTGTTTTTT.

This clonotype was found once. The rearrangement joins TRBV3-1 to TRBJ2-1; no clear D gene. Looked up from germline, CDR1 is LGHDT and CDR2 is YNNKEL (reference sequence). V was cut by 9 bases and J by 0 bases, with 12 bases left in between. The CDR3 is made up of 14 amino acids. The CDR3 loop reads CARAVLSSYNEQFF. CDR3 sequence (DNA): TGTGCCAGGGCCGTTTTAAGCTCCTACAATGAGCAGTTCTTC.

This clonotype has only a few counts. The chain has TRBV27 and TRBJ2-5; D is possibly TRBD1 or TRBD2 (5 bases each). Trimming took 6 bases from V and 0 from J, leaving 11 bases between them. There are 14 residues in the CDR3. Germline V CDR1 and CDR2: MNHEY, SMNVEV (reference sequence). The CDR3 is CASRRGLYQETQYF. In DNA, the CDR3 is TGTGCCAGCAGGAGGGGTCTGTACCAAGAGACCCAGTACTTC.

The CDR3 sequence is CASSQDRYTGELFF. CDR3 coding DNA: TGTGCCAGCAGTCAGGACAGATACACCGGGGAGCTGTTTTTT. The chain recombines TRBV12-3 or TRBV12-4 with TRBJ2-2, with D possibly being TRBD1 (6 bases). This CDR3 contains 14 residues. Deletions cut 5 bases from V and 3 bases from J, with 10 bases between.

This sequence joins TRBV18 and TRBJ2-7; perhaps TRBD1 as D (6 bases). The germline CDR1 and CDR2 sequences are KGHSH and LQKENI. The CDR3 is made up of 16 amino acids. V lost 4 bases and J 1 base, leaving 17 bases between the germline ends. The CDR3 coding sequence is TGTGCCAGCTCACGAACCGGGACACCTGCTTCCTACGAGCAGTACTTC. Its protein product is CASSRTGTPASYEQYF.

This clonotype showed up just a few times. The CDR3 bases are TGCAGCGTTGTGAGGATTGGGGGGGGGGCAAACACTGAAGCTTTCTTT. It specifies CSVVRIGGGANTEAFF. The rearrangement links TRBV29-1 to TRBJ1-1, with a weak D call TRBD1 (6 bases). CDR3 size: 16 residues. The germline V and J ends were trimmed by 4 bases and 2 bases, with 20 bases remaining between them. Germline-derived CDR1 and CDR2 are SQVTM and ANQGSEA. Combining the CDR3 with reference TRBV29-1 and TRBJ1-1 gives the whole variable domain SAVISQKPSRDICQRGTSLTIQCQVDSQVTMMFWYRQQPGQSLTLIATANQGSEATYESGFVIDKFPISRPNLTFSTLTVSNMSPEDSSIYLCSVVRIGGGANTEAFFGQGTRLTVV.

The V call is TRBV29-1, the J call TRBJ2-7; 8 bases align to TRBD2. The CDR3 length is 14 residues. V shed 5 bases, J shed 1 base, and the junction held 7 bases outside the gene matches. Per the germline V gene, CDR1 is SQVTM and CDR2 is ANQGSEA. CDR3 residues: CSVLITSGSYEQYF. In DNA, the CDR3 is TGCAGCGTTTTAATTACTAGCGGATCCTACGAGCAGTACTTC.

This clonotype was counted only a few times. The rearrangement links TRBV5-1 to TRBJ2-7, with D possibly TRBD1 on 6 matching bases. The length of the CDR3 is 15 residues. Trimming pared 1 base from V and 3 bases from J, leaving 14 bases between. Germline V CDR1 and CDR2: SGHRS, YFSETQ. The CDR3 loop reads CASSLRAGVDYEQYF. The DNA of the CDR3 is TGCGCCAGCAGCTTGAGGGCAGGGGTCGACTACGAGCAGTACTTC.

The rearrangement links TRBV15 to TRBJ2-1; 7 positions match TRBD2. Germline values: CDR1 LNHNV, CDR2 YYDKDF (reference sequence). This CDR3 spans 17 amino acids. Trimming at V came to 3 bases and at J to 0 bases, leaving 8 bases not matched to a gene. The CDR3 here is CATSSESGASSYNEQFF. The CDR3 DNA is TGTGCCACCAGCAGCGAGAGCGGGGCTAGCTCCTACAATGAGCAGTTCTTC. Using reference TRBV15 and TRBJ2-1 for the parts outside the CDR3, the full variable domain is DAMVIQNPRYQVTQFGKPVTLSCSQTLNHNVMYWYQQKSSQAPKLLFHYYDKDFNNEADTPDNFQSRRPNTSFCFLDIRSPGLGDTAMYLCATSSESGASSYNEQFFGPGTRLTVL.

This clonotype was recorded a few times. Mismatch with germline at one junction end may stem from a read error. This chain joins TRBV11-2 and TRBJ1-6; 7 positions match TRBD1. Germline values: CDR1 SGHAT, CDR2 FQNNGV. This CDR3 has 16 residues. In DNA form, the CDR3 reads TGTACCAGCAGCTCCCGAATCGACAGGGTTGCTTCACCCCTCCACTTT. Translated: CTSSSRIDRVASPLHF.

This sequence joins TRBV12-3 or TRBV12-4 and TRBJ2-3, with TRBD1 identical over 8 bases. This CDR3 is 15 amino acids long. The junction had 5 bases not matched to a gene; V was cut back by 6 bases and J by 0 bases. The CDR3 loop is CASSRRTGSTDTQYF. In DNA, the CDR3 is TGTGCCAGCAGCCGGAGGACAGGGAGCACAGATACGCAGTATTTT.

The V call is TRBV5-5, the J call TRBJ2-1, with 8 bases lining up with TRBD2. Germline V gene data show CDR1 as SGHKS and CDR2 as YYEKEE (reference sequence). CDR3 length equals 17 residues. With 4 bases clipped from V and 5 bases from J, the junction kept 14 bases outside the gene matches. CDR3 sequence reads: CASSIGRSGGRDNEQFF. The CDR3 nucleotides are TGTGCCAGCAGCATTGGGCGGAGCGGGGGTAGAGACAATGAGCAGTTCTTC.

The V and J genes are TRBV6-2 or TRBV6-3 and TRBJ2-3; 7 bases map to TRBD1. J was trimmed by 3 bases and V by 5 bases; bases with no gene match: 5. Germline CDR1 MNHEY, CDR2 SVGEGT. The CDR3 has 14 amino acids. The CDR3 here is CASSHRGRTDTQYF. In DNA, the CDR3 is TGTGCCAGCAGTCACAGGGGCAGGACAGATACGCAGTATTTT.